These 28 T cell receptor beta chains were sequenced from one sample in a study of CD8+ T cells in alopecia areata. RNA extraction and reverse transcription yielded cDNA as sequencing template. TCRdb keeps only in-frame clones here, not all; method: immunoSEQ multiplex PCR. The data hold 140,000 to 150,000 clones, with roughly 50% observed a single time. The sequenced material came from CD4+ T cells sorted from blood. These TCRs come from a human donor with alopecia areata.

The chain joins TRBV29-1 to TRBJ2-3, with D possibly TRBD2 on 5 matching bases. V was pared by 4 bases and J by 0 bases, with 17 bases between. The CDR3 runs to 16 residues. Germline CDR1 and CDR2: SQVTM and ANQGSEA. CDR3 bases: TGCAGCGTTGCAAATATAGGGCGGACTAGCACAGATACGCAGTATTTT. Its protein product is CSVANIGRTSTDTQYF.

This clone was counted a few times. This chain links TRBV10-3 with TRBJ2-4; D not resolved. This CDR3 region has 12 residues. Trimming stripped 6 bases from V and 1 base from J, with 4 bases between. CDR1 is ENHRY and CDR2 is SYGVKD in the germline V gene. In DNA, the CDR3 is TGTGCCATCAGCACGGCCAAAAACATTCAGTACTTC. This gives the protein CAISTAKNIQYF.

Of note for this clone: One end of the junction fails to match germline, which may point to a read error. The chain couples TRBV7-7 to TRBJ2-5; no reliable D call. Per germline, CDR1 SSHAT and CDR2 FNYEAQ (reference sequence). The CDR3 runs to 13 residues. CDR3 protein: CASSLTWGETQYF. DNA for the CDR3: TGTGCTAGCAGTTTGACGTGGGGAGAGACCCAGTACTTC.

This clone was seen a few times. This chain joins TRBV5-1 and TRBJ2-5, with 8 positions matching TRBD1. This CDR3 has 15 residues. V lost 4 bases to trimming and J lost 2 bases; unmatched junction nucleotides: 7. Per germline, CDR1 SGHRS and CDR2 YFSETQ. The CDR3 bases are TGCGCCAGCAGCGGGACAGGAGACCTTCAAGAGACCCAGTACTTC. Protein sequence: CASSGTGDLQETQYF.

The chain combines TRBV28 with TRBJ2-1; D is ambiguous. V lost 4 bases, J lost 7 bases, and 5 bases lay in between. The germline gives CDR1 MDHEN, CDR2 SYDVKM. The length of the CDR3 is 11 residues. CDR3 protein: CASSSENEQFF. CDR3 DNA: TGTGCCAGCAGTTCCGAAAATGAGCAGTTCTTC.

This chain links TRBV5-1 with TRBJ2-1; TRBD1 aligns across 11 bases. This CDR3 has 15 residues. The germline gives CDR1 SGHRS, CDR2 YFSETQ. V was clipped by 2 bases and J by 8 bases; unmatched bases: 6. CDR3 loop: CASSLRTGGRDEQFF. The CDR3 DNA reads as TGCGCCAGCAGCTTAAGGACAGGGGGCCGTGATGAGCAGTTCTTC. The full variable domain, rest sourced from reference TRBV5-1 and TRBJ2-1, is KAGVTQTPRYLIKTRGQQVTLSCSPISGHRSVSWYQQTPGQGLQFLFEYFSETQRNKGNFPGRFSGRQFSNSRSEMNVSTLELGDSALYLCASSLRTGGRDEQFFGPGTRLTVL.

The CDR3 DNA sequence: TGTGCCAGCATATCGGGAGGCGCCTCCTACGAGCAGTACTTC. This sequence encodes CASISGGASYEQYF. The chain links TRBV28 to TRBJ2-7; TRBD2 aligns across 7 bases. The CDR3 loop spans 14 amino acids. Trimming took 7 bases from V and 0 from J; bases not matched to a gene: 6. Germline loops: CDR1 MDHEN, CDR2 SYDVKM.

The V and J genes are TRBV5-1 and TRBJ2-3; the match to TRBD1 covers 7 bases. The CDR3 loop spans 14 amino acids. Trimming cost V 5 bases and J 3 bases; bases outside gene matches: 6. The germline V gene encodes CDR1 SGHRS and CDR2 YFSETQ. The CDR3 DNA is TGCGCCAGCAGTCAGGGGGACCTAACAGATACGCAGTATTTT. It specifies CASSQGDLTDTQYF.

The chain recombines TRBV7-2 with TRBJ2-1; D gene ambiguous. The CDR3 loop spans 13 amino acids. Looked up from germline, CDR1 is SGHTA and CDR2 is FQGNSA. The V end was cut by 1 base, the J end by 7 bases, with 8 bases between. CDR3 sequence (DNA): TGTGCCAGCAGCTTAGTCAGTTGGAATGAGCAGTTCTTC. Its translation: CASSLVSWNEQFF.

The J gene is TRBJ2-7, the V gene TRBV5-1; D is perhaps TRBD1 (5 bases). The CDR3 is 14 amino acids. CDR1 and CDR2 from the germline V gene are SGHRS and YFSETQ. The V end lost 4 bases, the J end lost 1 base, and 12 bases lay between the germline ends. CDR3 DNA sequence: TGCGCCAGCAGCACCGCCGACAGTTCCTACGAGCAGTACTTC. Translation: CASSTADSSYEQYF.

CDR3 bases: TGTGCCAGCAGCGCCACAGTCGGACCCTACGAGCAGTACTTC. Translating it yields CASSATVGPYEQYF. The chain is built from TRBV9 and TRBJ2-7; D gene unclear. V was shortened by 3 bases and J by 2 bases, with 12 bases between the two germline ends. Germline V gene data show CDR1 as SGDLS and CDR2 as YYNGEE. The CDR3 has 14 amino acids.

The chain combines TRBV6-1 with TRBJ1-5; D not resolved. Germline-derived CDR1 and CDR2 are MNHNS and SASEGT. The CDR3 totals 13 residues. The CDR3 DNA reads TGTTGCGCGGCTCTCGAAAGGTGGCAGCCCCAGCATTTT. Translation: CCAALERWQPQHF.

This clone was observed a few times. The rearrangement links TRBV4-1 to TRBJ1-5; D uncertain. The CDR3 has 16 residues. V lost 0 bases to trimming and J lost 3 bases, with 12 bases between them. Per the germline V gene, CDR1 is MGHRA and CDR2 is YSYEKL. In nucleotides, the CDR3 is TGCGCCAGCAGCCAAGATGGGTCCGGGGTCAATCAGCCCCAGCATTTT. As protein: CASSQDGSGVNQPQHF.

The V gene is TRBV6-6, the J gene TRBJ2-2, with no clear D. The CDR3 loop spans 13 amino acids. Germline assignment: CDR1 MNHNY and CDR2 SVGAGI (reference sequence). V was shortened by 6 bases and J by 5 bases, with 10 bases between the two germline ends. The CDR3 here is CASRMIQTGELFF. CDR3 coding DNA: TGTGCCAGCAGAATGATCCAGACCGGGGAGCTGTTTTTT.

The chain joins TRBV25-1 to TRBJ1-2; D uncertain. The germline V gene encodes CDR1 MGHDK and CDR2 SYGVNS. Trimming pared 3 bases from V and 4 bases from J, leaving 9 bases between. This CDR3 has 13 amino acids. The CDR3 DNA reads as TGTGCCAGCAGTGACCGAGGGAGCTATGGCTACACCTTC. As protein: CASSDRGSYGYTF.

This rearrangement joins TRBV9 to TRBJ1-1, with D unresolved. V was trimmed by 0 bases and J by 1 base, leaving 10 bases between them. The CDR3 totals 15 residues. Germline values: CDR1 SGDLS, CDR2 YYNGEE. CDR3 coding DNA: TGTGCCAGCAGCGTAGGTGGACCAGGGAACACTGAAGCTTTCTTT. It specifies CASSVGGPGNTEAFF.

The gene calls are TRBV29-1 and TRBJ2-7; 7 bases line up with TRBD2. The CDR3 consists of 19 residues. Losses at the gene ends were 1 base for V and 0 bases for J; bases not matched to a gene: 18. Germline V gene data show CDR1 as SQVTM and CDR2 as ANQGSEA. CDR3 sequence (DNA): TGCAGCGTTGAAGGGTTTAGGACTAGGTGTCGGGAAAGCTCCTACGAGCAGTACTTC. It codes for CSVEGFRTRCRESSYEQYF.

This chain joins TRBV29-1 and TRBJ2-1; perhaps TRBD1 as D (6 bases). Germline assignment: CDR1 SQVTM and CDR2 ANQGSEA. Trimming removed 6 bases from V and 12 bases from J, with 24 bases in between. The CDR3 has 14 amino acids. This chain's CDR3 is CSVRAFDRPSLQFF. DNA of the CDR3: TGCAGCGTCCGCGCTTTTGACAGGCCCTCATTGCAGTTCTTC.

The J gene is TRBJ1-1, the V gene TRBV15; D is perhaps TRBD1 (6 bases). The CDR3 runs 15 residues. The V end lost 3 bases, the J end lost 6 bases, and 17 bases lay between the germline ends. Germline CDR1 LNHNV, CDR2 YYDKDF (reference sequence). The CDR3 DNA reads as TGTGCCACCAGCAGGTGGGAGGGGGGAGTCTCTGAAGCTTTCTTT. The encoded protein is CATSRWEGGVSEAFF.

The rearrangement links TRBV30 to TRBJ1-1; D unclear. Germline CDR1 reads GTSNPN; CDR2 reads SVGIG (reference sequence). The CDR3 sequence is 14 residues long. V lost 4 bases, J lost 3 bases, and 15 bases lay in between. This chain's CDR3 is CAWIGMGSYTEAFF. The CDR3 DNA reads as TGTGCCTGGATAGGAATGGGTTCTTACACTGAAGCTTTCTTT.

This clone was found a few times. V is TRBV28 and J is TRBJ2-7; D uncertain. Germline V gene data show CDR1 as MDHEN and CDR2 as SYDVKM. The CDR3 length is 11 residues. Trimming cost V 5 bases and J 6 bases, with 8 bases left between them. CDR3 amino acids: CASSPLREQYF. As DNA, the CDR3 is TGTGCCAGCAGTCCCCTCCGCGAGCAGTACTTC. The variable domain in full, with the rest retrieved from reference TRBV28 and TRBJ2-7, is DVKVTQSSRYLVKRTGEKVFLECVQDMDHENMFWYRQDPGLGLRLIYFSYDVKMKEKGDIPEGYSVSREKKERFSLILESASTNQTSMYLCASSPLREQYFGPGTRLTVT.

This clone was counted a single time. At one end, the junction sequence differs from germline, possibly due to a read error. The genes are TRBV29-1 and TRBJ2-5; maybe TRBD1 (7 bases). The CDR3 loop spans 12 amino acids. The germline V gene has CDR1 SQVTM and CDR2 ANQGSEA. In DNA form, the CDR3 reads TGCAGCGCTGAAGGAGGGGGCGAGACCCAGTACTTC. It codes for CSAEGGGETQYF.

The J gene is TRBJ2-5, the V gene TRBV15; either TRBD1 or TRBD2 may fit D (5 bases each). The CDR3 sequence is 15 residues long. Trimming stripped 5 bases from V and 5 bases from J, with 18 bases between. The germline gives CDR1 LNHNV, CDR2 YYDKDF (reference sequence). This CDR3 is CATSHGRAEGETQYF. The DNA for the CDR3 is TGTGCCACCAGCCATGGACGGGCTGAGGGGGAGACCCAGTACTTC.

A few counts support this clone. The gene calls are TRBV18 and TRBJ1-5; no definite D call. Trimming cost V 0 bases and J 10 bases, with 7 bases left between them. The CDR3 runs 12 residues. Germline loops: CDR1 KGHSH, CDR2 LQKENI. CDR3 sequence: CASSPPGGPQHF. DNA of the CDR3: TGTGCCAGCTCACCACCAGGCGGACCCCAGCATTTT. The variable domain in full, with the rest retrieved from reference TRBV18 and TRBJ1-5, is NAGVMQNPRHLVRRRGQEARLRCSPMKGHSHVYWYRQLPEEGLKFMVYLQKENIIDESGMPKERFSAEFPKEGPSILRIQQVVRGDSAAYFCASSPPGGPQHFGDGTRLSIL.

J is TRBJ2-7 and V is TRBV5-1, with 9 bases that match TRBD2. V lost 0 bases and J lost 6; bases outside the gene matches: 4. Germline CDR1 SGHRS, CDR2 YFSETQ. This CDR3 region has 14 residues. The CDR3 coding sequence is TGCGCCAGCAGCTTGGTAGCGGGAGCCGGCGAGCAGTACTTC. Protein sequence: CASSLVAGAGEQYF.

J is TRBJ2-7 and V is TRBV4-1; D uncertain. V was clipped by 1 base and J by 7 bases, with 14 bases between them. CDR1 MGHRA and CDR2 YSYEKL come from the germline V gene. The CDR3 spans 14 residues. Here the CDR3 reads CASSQGFTRKEQYF. In DNA form, the CDR3 reads TGCGCCAGCAGCCAAGGGTTTACGCGGAAGGAGCAGTACTTC.

The chain carries TRBV14 and TRBJ2-2; TRBD2 might be the D (5 bases). CDR1 and CDR2 (germline): SGHDN, FVKESK. Deletions cut 5 bases from V and 6 bases from J, with 10 bases between. The CDR3 extends over 13 amino acids. The CDR3 nucleotides read TGTGCCAGCAGCTTTAGCGTGTCCGGGGAGCTGTTTTTT. Its protein product is CASSFSVSGELFF.

This sequence joins TRBV5-1 and TRBJ2-6; D possibly matches TRBD1 or TRBD2 (5 bases each). The CDR3 spans 15 residues. The germline V gene encodes CDR1 SGHRS and CDR2 YFSETQ. Trimming cost V 0 bases and J 2 bases, with 6 bases left between them. In nucleotides, the CDR3 is TGCGCCAGCAGCTTGGTGGGGGCTGGGGCCAACGTCCTGACTTTC. This codes for CASSLVGAGANVLTF.